One and the same sample provided the 29 T cell receptor beta chains below, sequenced in a study of cytomegalovirus exposure and HLA in healthy donors. The table came from immunoSEQ multiplex PCR; TCRdb's copy has only in-frame clones and leaves some out. The repertoire holds roughly 71,000 clones, around 94% seen once, with roughly 0.63% in the top ten. The specimen sequenced was PBMCs. These receptors were taken from a woman under 30 in good health and CMV-seronegative.

DNA of the CDR3: TGCGCCAGCAGCGCGGACAGCTCCTACGAGCAGTACTTC. Protein product: CASSADSSYEQYF. The chain recombines TRBV5-1 with TRBJ2-7; TRBD1 is a possible D gene (6 bases). This CDR3 contains 13 residues. Germline assignment: CDR1 SGHRS and CDR2 YFSETQ. V lost 4 bases and J lost 0, with 8 bases in between.

The rearrangement links TRBV19 to TRBJ2-6, with 7 nucleotides matching TRBD1. CDR1 LNHDA and CDR2 SQIVND come from the germline V gene (reference sequence). The CDR3 contains 18 residues. Trimming cost V 3 bases and J 0 bases; bases outside gene matches: 8. CDR3 residues: CASSIWGTESSGANVLTF. CDR3 nucleotide sequence: TGTGCCAGTAGTATCTGGGGGACAGAAAGCTCTGGGGCCAACGTCCTGACTTTC.

This sequence joins TRBV7-2 and TRBJ1-5; D uncertain. The CDR3 extends over 13 amino acids. Germline V lookup: CDR1 SGHTA, CDR2 FQGNSA. The V end was cut by 5 bases, the J end by 4 bases, with 9 bases between. CDR3 residues: CASSQRGNQPQHF. The CDR3 DNA is TGTGCCAGCAGCCAGAGAGGTAATCAGCCCCAGCATTTT. Looking up the rest from reference TRBV7-2 and TRBJ1-5 gives the full variable domain: GAGVSQSPSNKVTEKGKDVELRCDPISGHTALYWYRQSLGQGLEFLIYFQGNSAPDKSGLPSDRFSAERTGGSVSTLTIQRTQQEDSAVYLCASSQRGNQPQHFGDGTRLSIL.

Details on this clone: Germline is not matched at one junction end, which may reflect a read error. The chain recombines TRBV6-5 with TRBJ1-1; 7 bases agree with TRBD1. The germline gives CDR1 MNHEY, CDR2 SVGAGI. CDR3 length: 13 residues. The CDR3 protein is CASSPTGNAEAFF. DNA of the CDR3: TGTGCCAGCAGCCCGACAGGGAACGCTGAAGCTTTCTTT.

The chain's CDR3 is CSVEVSMNTEAFF. CDR3 bases: TGCAGCGTTGAGGTTAGCATGAACACTGAAGCTTTCTTT. The chain carries TRBV29-1 and TRBJ1-1; D is unresolved. Trimming stripped 3 bases from V and 0 bases from J, with 8 bases between. CDR3 length: 13 residues. Per the germline V gene, CDR1 is SQVTM and CDR2 is ANQGSEA.

This clone has just one count. The gene calls are TRBV29-1 and TRBJ2-5; 7 bases are a match to TRBD2. V gave up 4 bases and J gave up 3 bases; unmatched junction bases: 5. The CDR3 totals 13 residues. Germline CDR1 reads SQVTM; CDR2 reads ANQGSEA. The CDR3 coding sequence is TGCAGCGTTGTTGGGGGGGTCAAAGAGACCCAGTACTTC. Translating gives CSVVGGVKETQYF. The complete variable domain, with remaining parts taken from reference TRBV29-1 and TRBJ2-5, reads SAVISQKPSRDICQRGTSLTIQCQVDSQVTMMFWYRQQPGQSLTLIATANQGSEATYESGFVIDKFPISRPNLTFSTLTVSNMSPEDSSIYLCSVVGGVKETQYFGPGTRLLVL.

The J gene is TRBJ2-2, the V gene TRBV28; 12 bases map to TRBD2. V shed 3 bases, J shed 8 bases, and the junction held 10 bases outside the gene matches. From germline, CDR1 is MDHEN and CDR2 SYDVKM. The CDR3 is 17 amino acids. CDR3 DNA sequence: TGTGCCAGCAGTTTGGGGAAATGGACTAGCGGGAAAGGGGAGCTGTTTTTT. This encodes CASSLGKWTSGKGELFF.

V gene TRBV6-5 combines with J gene TRBJ2-7, with a tentative D call TRBD1 (5 bases). Germline CDR1 MNHEY, CDR2 SVGAGI. CDR3 length: 16 amino acids. V gave up 0 bases and J gave up 1 base, with 13 bases separating them. CDR3 protein: CASSYSWTLSSYEQYF. CDR3 DNA: TGTGCCAGCAGTTACTCCTGGACATTGTCTTCCTACGAGCAGTACTTC.

This clone was found once. The gene calls are TRBV7-2 and TRBJ2-7; 9 bases fit TRBD1. Germline loops: CDR1 SGHTA, CDR2 FQGNSA. V gave up 0 bases and J gave up 5 bases; unmatched junction bases: 5. This CDR3 is built from 15 residues. The CDR3 region is CASSLAGQGRNEQYF. CDR3 coding DNA: TGTGCCAGCAGCTTAGCGGGACAGGGTAGGAACGAGCAGTACTTC. Based on the CDR3 plus reference TRBV7-2 and TRBJ2-7, the full variable domain is GAGVSQSPSNKVTEKGKDVELRCDPISGHTALYWYRQSLGQGLEFLIYFQGNSAPDKSGLPSDRFSAERTGGSVSTLTIQRTQQEDSAVYLCASSLAGQGRNEQYFGPGTRLTVT.

The J gene is TRBJ2-5, the V gene TRBV15; 9 bases are a match to TRBD1. This CDR3 is 15 amino acids long. With 1 base clipped from V and 1 base from J, the junction kept 1 base outside the gene matches. Per the germline V gene, CDR1 is LNHNV and CDR2 is YYDKDF (reference sequence). The CDR3 spells CATSRGGQGQETQYF. The CDR3 nucleotides read TGTGCCACCAGCAGAGGGGGACAGGGCCAAGAGACCCAGTACTTC.

The chain uses TRBV6-5 and TRBJ1-2; D possibly corresponds to TRBD1 (5 bases). V was clipped by 10 bases and J by 8 bases, with 17 bases between them. This CDR3 is 12 amino acids long. CDR1 MNHEY and CDR2 SVGAGI come from the germline V gene. CDR3: CATTEEGRGYTF. CDR3 nucleotide sequence: TGTGCCACCACGGAGGAGGGACGGGGCTACACCTTC.

The CDR3 nucleotides read TGCGCCAGCAGCCAATCGGTCAGGGCGAACACTGAAGCTTTCTTT. This sequence encodes CASSQSVRANTEAFF. The rearrangement links TRBV5-1 to TRBJ1-1; possibly TRBD1 for D (5 bases). The V end was cut by 4 bases, the J end by 1 base, with 14 bases between. The V gene's germline CDR1 is SGHRS and CDR2 YFSETQ. This CDR3 is 15 amino acids long.

The chain recombines TRBV29-1 with TRBJ1-5; no clear D gene. This CDR3 is 12 amino acids long. Germline-derived CDR1 and CDR2 are SQVTM and ANQGSEA. Trimming stripped 4 bases from V and 3 bases from J, with 7 bases between. CDR3 DNA sequence: TGCAGCGTTGGGGCCGACAATCAGCCCCAGCATTTT. Its translation: CSVGADNQPQHF.

The chain joins TRBV19 to TRBJ1-1; 7 bases map to TRBD1. With V trimmed by 4 bases and J by 0 bases, 5 bases remained unmatched. The CDR3 covers 15 residues. CDR1 and CDR2 from the germline V gene are LNHDA and SQIVND (reference sequence). The CDR3 bases are TGTGCCAGTAGTAGGGGGACAGTCATGAACACTGAAGCTTTCTTT. This codes for CASSRGTVMNTEAFF. The full variable domain, rest sourced from reference TRBV19 and TRBJ1-1, is DGGITQSPKYLFRKEGQNVTLSCEQNLNHDAMYWYRQDPGQGLRLIYYSQIVNDFQKGDIAEGYSVSREKKESFPLTVTSAQKNPTAFYLCASSRGTVMNTEAFFGQGTRLTVV.

The chain links TRBV7-8 to TRBJ2-7; a possible D gene is TRBD1 (6 bases). The CDR3 is 14 residues long. CDR1 SGHVS and CDR2 FQNEAQ come from the germline V gene. V lost 5 bases, J lost 7 bases, and 18 bases lay in between. This CDR3 is CASSPPTGAREQYF. DNA of the CDR3: TGTGCCAGCAGCCCCCCGACAGGTGCAAGGGAGCAGTACTTC.

This clone was observed a single time. The junction departs from the called germline gene at one end, perhaps through a read error. The V call is TRBV7-7, the J call TRBJ2-3, with D perhaps matching TRBD2 (6 bases). Germline lookup yields CDR1 SSHAT and CDR2 FNYEAQ (reference sequence). CDR3 length: 13 amino acids. The CDR3: CASSGGNTDTQYF. The CDR3 DNA sequence: TGTGCTAGCAGCGGCGGGAACACAGATACGCAGTATTTT.

The genes are TRBV5-4 and TRBJ2-5, with 10 bases that match TRBD2. There are 15 residues in the CDR3. The junction had 8 bases not matched to a gene; V was cut back by 5 bases and J by 4 bases. The V gene's germline CDR1 is SGHNT and CDR2 YYREEE (reference sequence). CDR3 residues: CASSSASGGRETQYF. CDR3 nucleotide sequence: TGTGCCAGCAGTTCGGCTAGCGGGGGAAGAGAGACCCAGTACTTC.

The sample holds a few counts of this clone. J is TRBJ1-2 and V is TRBV2; D not resolved. The V gene's germline CDR1 is SNHLY and CDR2 FYNNEI. V was shortened by 4 bases and J by 6 bases, with 6 bases between the two germline ends. The CDR3 has 11 residues. In nucleotides, the CDR3 is TGTGCCAGCAGTGTGGAGGATGGCTACACCTTC. Translated: CASSVEDGYTF. Full variable domain (outside the CDR3, taken from reference TRBV2 and TRBJ1-2): EPEVTQTPSHQVTQMGQEVILRCVPISNHLYFYWYRQILGQKVEFLVSFYNNEISEKSEIFDDQFSVERPDGSNFTLKIRSTKLEDSAMYFCASSVEDGYTFGSGTRLTVV.

The V call is TRBV7-9, the J call TRBJ1-4; 7 bases match TRBD1. With V trimmed by 5 bases and J by 3 bases, 12 bases remained unmatched. The CDR3 has 17 residues. Germline loops: CDR1 SEHNR, CDR2 FQNEAQ (reference sequence). CDR3 protein: CASSPVVETGANEKLFF. CDR3 sequence (DNA): TGTGCCAGCAGCCCCGTTGTGGAAACAGGGGCTAATGAAAAACTGTTTTTT.

This clone was recorded once. The chain has TRBV4-1 and TRBJ2-6, with 7 bases fitting TRBD2. The CDR3 has 17 residues. CDR1 is MGHRA and CDR2 is YSYEKL in the germline V gene. V lost 4 bases, J lost 0 bases, and 6 bases stayed unmatched. CDR3 DNA: TGCGCCAGCAGCCCTGGGAGGGTGCGCTCTGGGGCCAACGTCCTGACTTTC. Protein product: CASSPGRVRSGANVLTF.

The chain joins TRBV29-1 to TRBJ2-1; D is possibly TRBD1 (5 bases). This CDR3 has 13 amino acids. The germline V and J ends were trimmed by 3 bases and 12 bases, with 18 bases remaining between them. The germline CDR1 and CDR2 sequences are SQVTM and ANQGSEA. The CDR3 loop is CSVEFDSRTTQFF. DNA for the CDR3: TGCAGCGTTGAGTTTGACAGTCGTACTACGCAGTTCTTC.

The chain is built from TRBV15 and TRBJ1-5; TRBD1 is a possible D gene (6 bases). The CDR3 runs 17 residues. The germline V gene encodes CDR1 LNHNV and CDR2 YYDKDF (reference sequence). The ends were cut back, 2 bases at V and 3 bases at J, with 17 bases in the middle. CDR3 bases: TGTGCCACCAGCAGACCTAAGACAGGAATTACCAATCAGCCCCAGCATTTT. Its protein product is CATSRPKTGITNQPQHF.

The J gene is TRBJ1-1, the V gene TRBV7-6; 10 bases are a match to TRBD1. J gave up 11 bases and V 5 bases, and 5 bases lay outside the gene matches. Germline CDR1 SGHVS, CDR2 FNYEAQ. This CDR3 comprises 12 residues. The CDR3 nucleotides are TGTGCCAGCAGCCCCGACAGGGGGCACGCTTTCTTT. Translation gives CASSPDRGHAFF. The full variable domain, in which reference TRBV7-6 and TRBJ1-1 provide the parts outside the CDR3, is GAGVSQSPRYKVTKRGQDVALRCDPISGHVSLYWYRQALGQGPEFLTYFNYEAQQDKSGLPNDRFSAERPEGSISTLTIQRTEQRDSAMYRCASSPDRGHAFFGQGTRLTVV.

This clone was observed once. The gene calls are TRBV7-3 and TRBJ2-7; D ambiguous. The V end lost 5 bases, the J end lost 7 bases, and 18 bases lay between the germline ends. The CDR3 covers 14 residues. Germline V lookup: CDR1 SGHTA, CDR2 FQGTGA. The CDR3 reads CASSRALLQCEQYF. The CDR3, as DNA: TGTGCCAGCAGCCGAGCCCTCCTACAGTGTGAGCAGTACTTC.

This clone was recorded once. This chain uses TRBV28 with TRBJ2-1; no firm D call. Trimming left V 7 bases short and J 6 bases short, with 10 bases between. Germline CDR1 reads MDHEN; CDR2 reads SYDVKM. The CDR3 has 12 residues. The CDR3 region has the DNA TGTGCCAGCACCACGGTCGGCAATGAGCAGTTCTTC. This sequence encodes CASTTVGNEQFF.

This clone has a handful of counts. The J gene is TRBJ1-1, the V gene TRBV5-4; a possible D gene is TRBD1 (6 bases). Germline CDR1 reads SGHNT; CDR2 reads YYREEE (reference sequence). The CDR3 is 15 residues long. Deletions cut 0 bases from V and 0 bases from J, with 9 bases between. The CDR3 reads CASSLVGGMNTEAFF. CDR3 DNA: TGTGCCAGCAGCTTGGTTGGGGGCATGAACACTGAAGCTTTCTTT.

The rearrangement links TRBV19 to TRBJ1-6; no clear D gene. CDR1 is LNHDA, CDR2 SQIVND, per germline (reference sequence). The CDR3 is 14 amino acids. V was shortened by 7 bases and J by 3 bases, with 10 bases between the two germline ends. This chain's CDR3 is CASTVVSYNSPLHF. The CDR3 DNA reads TGTGCCAGTACCGTCGTGAGCTATAATTCACCCCTCCACTTT. The full variable domain, its missing parts supplied by reference TRBV19 and TRBJ1-6, is DGGITQSPKYLFRKEGQNVTLSCEQNLNHDAMYWYRQDPGQGLRLIYYSQIVNDFQKGDIAEGYSVSREKKESFPLTVTSAQKNPTAFYLCASTVVSYNSPLHFGNGTRLTVT.

V is TRBV5-1 and J is TRBJ2-3; 8 bases map to TRBD2. The CDR3 has 14 amino acids. With V trimmed by 2 bases and J by 6 bases, 5 bases remained unmatched. In germline, CDR1 is SGHRS, CDR2 YFSETQ. The chain's CDR3 is CASSFSGGEDTQYF. DNA for the CDR3: TGCGCCAGCAGCTTCAGCGGGGGAGAGGATACGCAGTATTTT.

The chain recombines TRBV28 with TRBJ2-5, with a tentative D call TRBD2 (5 bases). Germline values: CDR1 MDHEN, CDR2 SYDVKM. The CDR3 spans 16 residues. Trimming removed 5 bases at V and 1 base at J, with 17 bases between. The CDR3 is CASSIRGRSAQETQYF. CDR3 coding DNA: TGTGCCAGCAGTATCCGGGGAAGGAGTGCCCAAGAGACCCAGTACTTC. Drawing the rest from reference TRBV28 and TRBJ2-5, the complete variable domain is DVKVTQSSRYLVKRTGEKVFLECVQDMDHENMFWYRQDPGLGLRLIYFSYDVKMKEKGDIPEGYSVSREKKERFSLILESASTNQTSMYLCASSIRGRSAQETQYFGPGTRLLVL.